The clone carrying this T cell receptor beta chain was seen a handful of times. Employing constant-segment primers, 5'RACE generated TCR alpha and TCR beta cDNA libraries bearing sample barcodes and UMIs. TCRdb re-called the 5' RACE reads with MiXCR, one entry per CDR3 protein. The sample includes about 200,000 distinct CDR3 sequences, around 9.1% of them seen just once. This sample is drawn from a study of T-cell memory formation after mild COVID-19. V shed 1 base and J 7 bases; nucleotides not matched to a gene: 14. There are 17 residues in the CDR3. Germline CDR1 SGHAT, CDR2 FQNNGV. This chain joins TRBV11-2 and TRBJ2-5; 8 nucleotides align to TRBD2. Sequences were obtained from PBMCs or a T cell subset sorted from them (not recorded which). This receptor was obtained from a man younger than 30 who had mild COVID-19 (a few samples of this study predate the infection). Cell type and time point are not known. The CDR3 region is CASSLVPAGGPVGTQYF. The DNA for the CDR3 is TGTGCCAGCAGCTTAGTTCCTGCGGGGGGCCCCGTGGGGACCCAGTACTTC.